The following is a TCR beta chain sequence with its context. Its antigen is as yet unknown. The data were obtained in a study of siplizumab effects on memory and regulatory T cells. Data came from immunoSEQ multiplex PCR; TCRdb stores just in-frame clones and leaves some out. The data show 98,000 or so clones, about 94% seen once. The CDR3 covers 16 residues. V was clipped by 3 bases and J by 2 bases, with 16 bases between them. CDR1 SGHAT and CDR2 FQDESV come from the germline V gene (reference sequence). Study results and limitations: Most alloreactive clones went unmapped to unstimulated subsets; only a minor fraction mapped. Memory cells seemed less diverse than naive T cells, which also seemed major contributors to the alloresponse.

The receptor comes from a human donor in good health. The specimen was Tregs sorted from blood. This chain uses TRBV11-1 with TRBJ2-5; tentatively, D is TRBD2 (7 bases). The CDR3 coding sequence is TGTGCCAGCAGCTTCGGGGGGCCGACCTCACAAGAGACCCAGTACTTC. The encoded protein is CASSFGGPTSQETQYF.